The TCR beta chain under discussion was sequenced for a study of blood T cells in healthy people across ages. Whole-study findings and limits: No conclusive comparison of naive versus antigen-experienced cells was possible with unsorted PBMCs. Per-million-T-cell TCR beta diversity fell roughly linearly with age. Aged donors had fewer naive CD4+ cells and lower diversity than long-lived donors.

Primers used in a second PCR of roughly 6 to 11 cycles were a sample-barcoded 5' primer and a J-beta primer mix. Carrying 12 random nucleotides, a template-switch adaptor labeled each individual cDNA molecule. Using its own MiXCR run on the 5' RACE reads, TCRdb lists one record per CDR3 protein. Here the sample spans over a million distinct CDR3 sequences, 40% to 50% being singletons. Points on this clonotype: Its antigen is unidentified. Mismatch with germline at one junction end may stem from a read error.

Sequenced input: blood. The receptor was derived from a young woman in good health.

Here the CDR3 DNA reads TGTACCATCAGCCCCGGGACTCTTAGCAATGAGCAGTTCTTC. Translation gives CTISPGTLSNEQFF. The J gene is TRBJ2-1, the V gene TRBV10-3; D possibly corresponds to TRBD2 (6 bases). The length of the CDR3 is 14 residues. The germline V gene encodes CDR1 ENHRY and CDR2 SYGVKD.